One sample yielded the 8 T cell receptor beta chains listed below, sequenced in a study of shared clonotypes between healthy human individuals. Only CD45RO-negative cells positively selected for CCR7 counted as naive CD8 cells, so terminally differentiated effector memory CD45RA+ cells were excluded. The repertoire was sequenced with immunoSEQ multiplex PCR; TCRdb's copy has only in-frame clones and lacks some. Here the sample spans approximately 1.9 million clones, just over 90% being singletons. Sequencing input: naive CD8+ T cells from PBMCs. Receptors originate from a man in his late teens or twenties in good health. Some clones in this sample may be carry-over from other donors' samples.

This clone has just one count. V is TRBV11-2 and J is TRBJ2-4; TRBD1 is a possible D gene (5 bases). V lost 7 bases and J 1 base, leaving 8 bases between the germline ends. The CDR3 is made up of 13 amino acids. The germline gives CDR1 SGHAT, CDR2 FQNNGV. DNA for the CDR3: TGTGCCAGCAAGGGGATGGCCAAAAACATTCAGTACTTC. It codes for CASKGMAKNIQYF.

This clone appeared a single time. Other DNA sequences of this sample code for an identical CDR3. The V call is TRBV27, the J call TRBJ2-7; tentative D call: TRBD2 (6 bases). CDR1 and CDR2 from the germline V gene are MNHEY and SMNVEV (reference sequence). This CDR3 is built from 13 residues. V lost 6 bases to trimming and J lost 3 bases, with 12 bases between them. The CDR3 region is CASSHREFYEQYF. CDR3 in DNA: TGTGCCAGCAGCCACCGGGAGTTCTACGAGCAGTACTTC.

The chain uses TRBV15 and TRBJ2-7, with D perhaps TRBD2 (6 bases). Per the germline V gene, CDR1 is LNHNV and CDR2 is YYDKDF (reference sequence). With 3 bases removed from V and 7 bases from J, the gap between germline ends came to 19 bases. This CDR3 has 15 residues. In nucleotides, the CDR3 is TGTGCCACCAGCAGTCCGGGGGAGCGGCGTCTTGAGCAGTACTTC. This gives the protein CATSSPGERRLEQYF.

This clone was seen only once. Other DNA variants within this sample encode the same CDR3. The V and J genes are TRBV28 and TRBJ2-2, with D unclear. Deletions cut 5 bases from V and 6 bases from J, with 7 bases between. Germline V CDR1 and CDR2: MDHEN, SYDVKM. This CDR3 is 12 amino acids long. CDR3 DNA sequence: TGTGCCAGCAGTCCCGGATCCGGGGAGCTGTTTTTT. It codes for CASSPGSGELFF.

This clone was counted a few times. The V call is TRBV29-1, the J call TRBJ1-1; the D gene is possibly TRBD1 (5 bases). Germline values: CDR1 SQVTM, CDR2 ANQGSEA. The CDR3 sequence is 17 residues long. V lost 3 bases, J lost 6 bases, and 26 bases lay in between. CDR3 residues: CSVEFLHSQGKGPEAFF. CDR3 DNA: TGCAGCGTTGAGTTCCTACATAGCCAGGGAAAGGGGCCTGAAGCTTTCTTT.

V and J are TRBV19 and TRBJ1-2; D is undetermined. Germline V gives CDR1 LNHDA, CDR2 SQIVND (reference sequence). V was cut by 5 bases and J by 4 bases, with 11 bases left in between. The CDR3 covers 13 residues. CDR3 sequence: CASSELSGYGYTF. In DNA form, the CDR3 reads TGTGCCAGTAGTGAACTCTCAGGCTATGGCTACACCTTC.

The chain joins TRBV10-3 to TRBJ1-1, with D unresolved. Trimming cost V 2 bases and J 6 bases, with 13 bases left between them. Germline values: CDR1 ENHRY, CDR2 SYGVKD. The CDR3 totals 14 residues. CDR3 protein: CAISEPPQAPEAFF. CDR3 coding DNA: TGTGCCATCAGTGAGCCCCCCCAAGCGCCTGAAGCTTTCTTT.

The CDR3 protein is CASSLVQNTGELFF. CDR3 sequence (DNA): TGTGCCAGCAGCTTAGTCCAAAACACCGGGGAGCTGTTTTTT. This chain connects TRBV7-2 to TRBJ2-2; no definite D call. The CDR3 is 14 amino acids. Deletions cut 1 base from V and 2 bases from J, with 5 bases between. CDR1 SGHTA and CDR2 FQGNSA come from the germline V gene.